These 9 T cell receptor beta chains share one sample of origin, sequenced in a study of CXCR3-negative and CXCR3-positive naive CD8 T cells. Study-level findings and limits: Compared with CXCR3-negative naive cells, CXCR3-positive naive cells showed more hydrophobic TRB CDR3s.

These receptors have no identified antigens. Carrying UMI labels, the TRB cDNA libraries were prepared through 5' RACE. TCRdb reprocessed the 5' RACE reads and stores each CDR3 protein as one record, lacking DNA. This sample contains over 95,000 distinct CDR3 sequences. Sequencing was performed on naive CXCR3+ CD8+ T cells from blood. Specified subset: CD45RO-CCR7+CD27+CD95- naive CD8+ T cells expressing CXCR3 (TNR3+). These receptors all come from a human donor in good health. Some clones in this sample may be carry-over from other donors' samples.

V and J are TRBV4-1 and TRBJ1-1; absent DNA, TCRdb's TRBD1 call cannot be checked. This CDR3 spans 14 amino acids. Germline V gene sequence: CDR1 MGHRA, CDR2 YSYEKL. The CDR3 region is CASSHAGQFTEAFF.

The chain employs TRBV3-1 and TRBJ2-1. Germline CDR1 reads LGHDT; CDR2 reads YNNKEL (reference sequence). This CDR3 contains 14 residues. The CDR3 spells CASSQLESYDEQFF.

The V call is TRBV5-1, the J call TRBJ2-2. The CDR3 covers 14 residues. In germline, CDR1 is SGHRS, CDR2 YFSETQ. CDR3: CASSLLVGSGELFF.

The chain recombines TRBV4-1 with TRBJ2-7; TCRdb proposes TRBD1, but this gene call is untestable without DNA. CDR1 and CDR2 from the germline V gene are MGHRA and YSYEKL. This CDR3 comprises 16 residues. CDR3 amino acids: CASSQTLGTGAYEQYF.

The chain uses TRBV24-1 and TRBJ2-3; as DNA is missing, the TRBD1 call by TCRdb cannot be tested. CDR3 length: 16 residues. Per the germline V gene, CDR1 is KGHDR and CDR2 is SFDVKD. CDR3 loop: CATSDLTGDSPDTQYF.

This rearrangement joins TRBV5-1 to TRBJ2-2; the TCRdb call, TRBD2, lacks DNA for checking. This CDR3 is built from 17 residues. Per the germline V gene, CDR1 is SGHRS and CDR2 is YFSETQ. The CDR3 is CASSPGLAGFDTGELSF.

This chain connects TRBV27 to TRBJ2-3. The CDR3 length is 15 residues. In germline, CDR1 is MNHEY, CDR2 SMNVEV (reference sequence). The CDR3 sequence is CASTDLGPSTDTQYF.

The V call is TRBV12-3 or TRBV12-4, the J call TRBJ2-1; no DNA is available, so the TRBD2 call from TCRdb remains unchecked. The length of the CDR3 is 15 residues. The CDR3 is CASRPRTSPYNEQFF.

The chain carries TRBV27 and TRBJ2-1; TCRdb gives TRBD2 as the D gene, but with no DNA this cannot be confirmed. This CDR3 is 16 amino acids long. Germline V gene sequence: CDR1 MNHEY, CDR2 SMNVEV (reference sequence). CDR3 region: CASSSVAGVVYNEQFF.